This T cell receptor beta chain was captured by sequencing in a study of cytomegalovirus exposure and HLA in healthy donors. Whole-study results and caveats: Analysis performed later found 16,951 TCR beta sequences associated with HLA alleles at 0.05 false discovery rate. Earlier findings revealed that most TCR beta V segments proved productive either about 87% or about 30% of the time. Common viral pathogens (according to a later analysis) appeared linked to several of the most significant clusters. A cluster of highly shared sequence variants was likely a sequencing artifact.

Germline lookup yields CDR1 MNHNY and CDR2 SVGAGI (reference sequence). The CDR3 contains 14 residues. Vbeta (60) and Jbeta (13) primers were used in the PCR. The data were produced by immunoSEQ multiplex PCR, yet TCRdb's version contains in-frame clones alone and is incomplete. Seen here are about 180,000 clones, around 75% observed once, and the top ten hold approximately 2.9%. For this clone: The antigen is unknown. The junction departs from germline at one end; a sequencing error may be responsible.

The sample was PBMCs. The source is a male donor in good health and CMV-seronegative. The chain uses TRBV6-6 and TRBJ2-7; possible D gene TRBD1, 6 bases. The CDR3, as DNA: TGTGCCAGCAGTCGGACAGTGGTCTCCAACGAGCAGTACTTC. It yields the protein CASSRTVVSNEQYF.